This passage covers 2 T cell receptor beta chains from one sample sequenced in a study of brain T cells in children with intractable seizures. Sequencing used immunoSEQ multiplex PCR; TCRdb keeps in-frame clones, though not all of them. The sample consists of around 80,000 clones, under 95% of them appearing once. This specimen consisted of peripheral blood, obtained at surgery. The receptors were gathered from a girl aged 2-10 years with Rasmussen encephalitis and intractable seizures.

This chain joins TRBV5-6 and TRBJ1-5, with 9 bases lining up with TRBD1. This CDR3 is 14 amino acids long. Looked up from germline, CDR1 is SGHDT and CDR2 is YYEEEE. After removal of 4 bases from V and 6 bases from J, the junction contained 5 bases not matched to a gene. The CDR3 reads CASSAGQGSQPQHF. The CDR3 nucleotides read TGTGCCAGCAGCGCGGGACAGGGATCTCAGCCCCAGCATTTT.

CDR3 nucleotide sequence: TGTGCCAGCAGCTTAGTCTTGGACATTCAGTACTTC. This translates into CASSLVLDIQYF. The chain uses TRBV7-9 and TRBJ2-4; D unresolved. From germline, CDR1 is SEHNR and CDR2 FQNEAQ (reference sequence). The V end lost 1 base, the J end lost 8 bases, and 6 bases lay between the germline ends. This CDR3 comprises 12 residues.